Below, 11 T cell receptor beta chains from the same sample are listed, as sequenced in a study of HIV-infected children after antiretroviral therapy interruption. Treatment reported: PENTA 11 planned treatment interruption arm or continuous ART arm. Unique molecular identifiers were included in an RNA-based 3' RACE TCR library. TCRdb called the 3' RACE reads again in MiXCR, with one record for every CDR3 protein. This table has roughly 15,000 distinct CDR3 sequences, about 3.6% appearing once. The source was CD45RO+ CD8+ T cells from PBMCs, pooled from several time points, collected from a donor given antiretroviral therapy, either interrupted or continuous. Subset defined: memory CD8+ CD45RO+ CD45RA- T cells. These TCRs come from a pool of human donors with HIV.

This clonotype has at least ten counts. This chain joins TRBV19 and TRBJ2-1; D is possibly TRBD1 or TRBD2 (5 bases each). This CDR3 contains 18 residues. V lost 0 bases to trimming and J lost 4 bases, with 19 bases between them. Germline values: CDR1 LNHDA, CDR2 SQIVND (reference sequence). CDR3 protein: CASSIDRLGVGWYNEQFF. CDR3 in DNA: TGTGCCAGTAGTATAGATCGGTTGGGGGTAGGTTGGTACAATGAGCAGTTCTTC.

Many counts were recorded for this clonotype. This chain joins TRBV20-1 and TRBJ2-7; the match to TRBD2 covers 7 bases. Germline V lookup: CDR1 DFQATT, CDR2 SNEGSKA (reference sequence). Unmatched junction bases numbered 12, after V lost 6 bases and J lost 4 bases. CDR3 length: 14 residues. The CDR3 region is CSAQRLAELYEQYF. In DNA form, the CDR3 reads TGCAGTGCACAGAGGCTAGCGGAACTATACGAGCAGTACTTC.

The sample holds many counts of this clonotype. The chain has TRBV7-9 and TRBJ2-7; possible D gene TRBD2, 7 bases. V shed 5 bases and J shed 4 bases, with 21 bases lying between them. This CDR3 spans 16 amino acids. In germline, CDR1 is SEHNR, CDR2 FQNEAQ (reference sequence). The CDR3 reads CASSPRWGGAGYEQYF. CDR3 in DNA: TGTGCCAGCAGCCCCCGTTGGGGGGGCGCAGGTTACGAGCAGTACTTC. Using reference TRBV7-9 and TRBJ2-7 for the parts outside the CDR3, the full variable domain is DTGVSQNPRHKITKRGQNVTFRCDPISEHNRLYWYRQTLGQGPEFLTYFQNEAQLEKSRLLSDRFSAERPKGSFSTLEIQRTEQGDSAMYLCASSPRWGGAGYEQYFGPGTRLTVT.

This clonotype was counted ten times or more. The V gene is TRBV6-6, the J gene TRBJ1-1, with 10 nucleotides matching TRBD1. Trimming removed 8 bases from V and 6 bases from J; junction bases left unmatched: 3. Germline-derived CDR1 and CDR2 are MNHNY and SVGAGI (reference sequence). This CDR3 region has 12 residues. The CDR3 loop is CASLTGGPEAFF. In nucleotides, the CDR3 is TGTGCCAGCCTGACAGGGGGCCCTGAAGCTTTCTTT.

This clonotype was detected ten times or more. The V and J genes are TRBV29-1 and TRBJ1-5, with a tentative D call TRBD1 (5 bases). Germline-derived CDR1 and CDR2 are SQVTM and ANQGSEA. The CDR3 sequence is 14 residues long. Trimming took off 5 bases at V and 6 bases at J, with 17 bases between the two ends. This CDR3 reads CSVKQEGEAQPQHF. DNA for the CDR3: TGCAGCGTTAAACAGGAAGGGGAGGCTCAGCCCCAGCATTTT.

The rearrangement uses TRBV20-1 and TRBJ2-5; 15 bases fit TRBD2. The V segment lost 1 base and the J segment 3 bases; nucleotides outside the gene matches: 9. CDR3 length: 18 amino acids. Germline CDR1 reads DFQATT; CDR2 reads SNEGSKA (reference sequence). Here the CDR3 DNA reads TGCAGTGCTAGAGCTTGGAGGACTAGCGGGGGGGCGGAAGAGACCCAGTACTTC. Protein product: CSARAWRTSGGAEETQYF.

This clonotype is labeled large. The gene calls are TRBV2 and TRBJ2-3, with TRBD1 identical over 12 bases. V shed 6 bases and J 6 bases; nucleotides not matched to a gene: 13. CDR1 and CDR2 from the germline V gene are SNHLY and FYNNEI. The CDR3 is 17 residues long. The CDR3 protein is CASSRGTGGVSGDTQYF. CDR3 sequence (DNA): TGTGCCAGCAGCCGCGGGACAGGGGGCGTAAGTGGGGATACGCAGTATTTT.

This clonotype was seen at least ten times. The chain employs TRBV7-9 and TRBJ1-1; D ambiguous. Trimming left V 6 bases short and J 5 bases short, with 10 bases between. Germline CDR1 is SEHNR and CDR2 is FQNEAQ (reference sequence). The CDR3 is made up of 12 amino acids. The CDR3 DNA sequence: TGTGCCAGCAGTTCTCTACGGACTGAAGCTTTCTTT. Protein: CASSSLRTEAFF. The whole variable domain, filled in from reference TRBV7-9 and TRBJ1-1, reads DTGVSQNPRHKITKRGQNVTFRCDPISEHNRLYWYRQTLGQGPEFLTYFQNEAQLEKSRLLSDRFSAERPKGSFSTLEIQRTEQGDSAMYLCASSSLRTEAFFGQGTRLTVV.

This clonotype was found many times. This chain uses TRBV3-1 with TRBJ1-1; TRBD1 aligns across 7 bases. From germline, CDR1 is LGHDT and CDR2 YNNKEL (reference sequence). The CDR3 contains 16 residues. Trimming removed 0 bases from V and 6 bases from J; junction bases left unmatched: 10. The CDR3 region is CASSQDIGTAVAEAFF. The CDR3 bases are TGTGCCAGCAGCCAAGATATCGGGACAGCCGTGGCTGAAGCTTTCTTT.

This clonotype has a handful of counts. The chain employs TRBV27 and TRBJ1-4, with 7 bases lining up with TRBD1. Germline CDR1 reads MNHEY; CDR2 reads SMNVEV (reference sequence). V lost 6 bases to trimming and J lost 8 bases; unmatched junction nucleotides: 18. The CDR3 is 17 residues long. The CDR3 DNA sequence: TGTGCCAGCAGACATTTGCGACTTGACAGGGCTCGGGAAAAACTGTTTTTT. Protein sequence: CASRHLRLDRAREKLFF.

This clonotype has ten or more counts. The genes are TRBV5-6 and TRBJ1-2, with D possibly TRBD1 on 5 matching bases. Trimming removed 4 bases from V and 4 bases from J, with 17 bases in between. The germline gives CDR1 SGHDT, CDR2 YYEEEE. The CDR3 contains 15 residues. Here the CDR3 DNA reads TGTGCCAGCAGCCCCCATGACAGTAACTTCTATGGCTACACCTTC. Residues: CASSPHDSNFYGYTF.